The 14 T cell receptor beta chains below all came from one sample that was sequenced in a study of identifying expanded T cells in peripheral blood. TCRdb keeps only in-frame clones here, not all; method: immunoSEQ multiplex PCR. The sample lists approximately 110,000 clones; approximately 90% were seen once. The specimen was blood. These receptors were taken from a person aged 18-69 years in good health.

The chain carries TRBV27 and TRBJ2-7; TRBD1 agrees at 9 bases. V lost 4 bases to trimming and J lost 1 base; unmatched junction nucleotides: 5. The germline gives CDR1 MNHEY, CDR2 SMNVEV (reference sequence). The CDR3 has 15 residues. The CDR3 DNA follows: TGTGCCAGCAGTTCGGGACAGGGCTCATCCTACGAGCAGTACTTC. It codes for CASSSGQGSSYEQYF.

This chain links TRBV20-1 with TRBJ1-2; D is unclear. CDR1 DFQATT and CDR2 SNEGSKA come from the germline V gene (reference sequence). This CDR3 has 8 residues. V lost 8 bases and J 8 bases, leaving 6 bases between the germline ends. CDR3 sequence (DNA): TGCAGTCCGTCCGGCTACACCTTC. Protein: CSPSGYTF.

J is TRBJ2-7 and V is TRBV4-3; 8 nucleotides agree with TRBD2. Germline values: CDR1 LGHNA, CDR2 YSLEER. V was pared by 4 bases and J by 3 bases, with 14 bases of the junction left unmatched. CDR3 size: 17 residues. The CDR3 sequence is CASSRHLGETSDYEQYF. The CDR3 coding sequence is TGCGCCAGCAGCCGCCACTTAGGGGAGACTAGCGACTACGAGCAGTACTTC.

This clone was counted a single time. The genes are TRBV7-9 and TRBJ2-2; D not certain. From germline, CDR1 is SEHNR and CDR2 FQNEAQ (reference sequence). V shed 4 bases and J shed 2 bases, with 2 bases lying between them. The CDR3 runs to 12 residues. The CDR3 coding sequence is TGTGCCAGCAGCTCTAACACCGGGGAGCTGTTTTTT. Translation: CASSSNTGELFF.

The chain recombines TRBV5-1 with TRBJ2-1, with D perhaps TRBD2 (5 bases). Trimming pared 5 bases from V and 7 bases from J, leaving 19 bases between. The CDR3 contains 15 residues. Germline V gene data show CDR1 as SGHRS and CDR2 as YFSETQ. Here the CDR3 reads CASRSGLPGRNEQFF. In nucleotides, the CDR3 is TGCGCCAGCAGGAGTGGTCTCCCGGGAAGGAATGAGCAGTTCTTC.

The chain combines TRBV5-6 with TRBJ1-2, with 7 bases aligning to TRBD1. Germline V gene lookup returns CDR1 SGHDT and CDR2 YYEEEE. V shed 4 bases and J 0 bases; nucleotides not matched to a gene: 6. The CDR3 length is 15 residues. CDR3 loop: CASSAGQRANYGYTF. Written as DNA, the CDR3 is TGTGCCAGCAGCGCGGGACAGCGAGCTAACTATGGCTACACCTTC. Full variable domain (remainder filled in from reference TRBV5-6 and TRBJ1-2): DAGVTQSPTHLIKTRGQQVTLRCSPKSGHDTVSWYQQALGQGPQFIFQYYEEEERQRGNFPDRFSGHQFPNYSSELNVNALLLGDSALYLCASSAGQRANYGYTFGSGTRLTVV.

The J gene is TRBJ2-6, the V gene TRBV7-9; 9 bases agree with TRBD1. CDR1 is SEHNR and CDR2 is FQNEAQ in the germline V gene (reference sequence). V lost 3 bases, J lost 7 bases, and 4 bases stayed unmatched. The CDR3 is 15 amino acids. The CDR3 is CASSLTGGGANVLTF. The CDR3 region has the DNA TGTGCCAGCAGCTTGACAGGGGGGGGAGCCAACGTCCTGACTTTC.

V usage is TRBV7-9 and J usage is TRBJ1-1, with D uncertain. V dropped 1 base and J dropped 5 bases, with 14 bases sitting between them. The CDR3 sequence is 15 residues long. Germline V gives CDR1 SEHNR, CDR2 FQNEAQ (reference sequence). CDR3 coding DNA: TGTGCCAGCAGCTTAGAGGCGGGCTTGAGGACTGAAGCTTTCTTT. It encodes CASSLEAGLRTEAFF.

Here the CDR3 DNA reads TGTGCCAGCAGCTTAATTGTTGTGAACACTGAAGCTTTCTTT. Translated: CASSLIVVNTEAFF. The chain carries TRBV11-2 and TRBJ1-1, with D unresolved. Trimming removed 2 bases from V and 0 bases from J, with 7 bases in between. Germline V gene data show CDR1 as SGHAT and CDR2 as FQNNGV. The CDR3 runs to 14 residues.

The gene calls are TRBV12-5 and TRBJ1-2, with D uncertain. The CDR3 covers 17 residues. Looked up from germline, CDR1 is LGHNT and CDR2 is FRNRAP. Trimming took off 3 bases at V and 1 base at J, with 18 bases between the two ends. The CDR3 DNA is TGTGCTAGTGGTTTAGCCAGACCCTTAAAATTTAACTATGGCTACACCTTC. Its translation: CASGLARPLKFNYGYTF.

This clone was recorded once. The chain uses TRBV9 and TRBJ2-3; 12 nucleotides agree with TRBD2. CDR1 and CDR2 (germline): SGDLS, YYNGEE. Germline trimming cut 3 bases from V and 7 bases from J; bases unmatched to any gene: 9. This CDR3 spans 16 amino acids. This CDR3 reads CASSGPLAGGLYTQYF. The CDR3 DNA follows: TGTGCCAGCAGCGGGCCTCTAGCGGGGGGGCTATATACGCAGTATTTT.

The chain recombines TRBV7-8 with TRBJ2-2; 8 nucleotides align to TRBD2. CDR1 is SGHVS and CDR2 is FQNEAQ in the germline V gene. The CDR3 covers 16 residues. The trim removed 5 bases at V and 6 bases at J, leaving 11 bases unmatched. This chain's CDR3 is CASSPRTSRDAGELFF. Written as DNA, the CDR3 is TGTGCCAGCAGCCCTAGGACTAGCCGGGACGCCGGGGAGCTGTTTTTT.

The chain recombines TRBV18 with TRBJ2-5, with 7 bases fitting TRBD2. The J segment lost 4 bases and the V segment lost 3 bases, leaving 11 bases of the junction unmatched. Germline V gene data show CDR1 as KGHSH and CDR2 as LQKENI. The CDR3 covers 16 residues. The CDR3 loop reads CASSPTWEGNSETQYF. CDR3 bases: TGTGCCAGCTCACCCACCTGGGAGGGAAATTCAGAGACCCAGTACTTC. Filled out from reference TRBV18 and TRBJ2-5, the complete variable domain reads NAGVMQNPRHLVRRRGQEARLRCSPMKGHSHVYWYRQLPEEGLKFMVYLQKENIIDESGMPKERFSAEFPKEGPSILRIQQVVRGDSAAYFCASSPTWEGNSETQYFGPGTRLLVL.

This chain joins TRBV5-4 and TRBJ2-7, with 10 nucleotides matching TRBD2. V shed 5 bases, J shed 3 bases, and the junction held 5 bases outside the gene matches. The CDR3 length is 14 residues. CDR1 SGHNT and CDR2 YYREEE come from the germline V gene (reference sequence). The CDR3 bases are TGTGCCAGCAGTGTAGCGGGGGGCCTCTACGAGCAGTACTTC. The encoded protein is CASSVAGGLYEQYF.